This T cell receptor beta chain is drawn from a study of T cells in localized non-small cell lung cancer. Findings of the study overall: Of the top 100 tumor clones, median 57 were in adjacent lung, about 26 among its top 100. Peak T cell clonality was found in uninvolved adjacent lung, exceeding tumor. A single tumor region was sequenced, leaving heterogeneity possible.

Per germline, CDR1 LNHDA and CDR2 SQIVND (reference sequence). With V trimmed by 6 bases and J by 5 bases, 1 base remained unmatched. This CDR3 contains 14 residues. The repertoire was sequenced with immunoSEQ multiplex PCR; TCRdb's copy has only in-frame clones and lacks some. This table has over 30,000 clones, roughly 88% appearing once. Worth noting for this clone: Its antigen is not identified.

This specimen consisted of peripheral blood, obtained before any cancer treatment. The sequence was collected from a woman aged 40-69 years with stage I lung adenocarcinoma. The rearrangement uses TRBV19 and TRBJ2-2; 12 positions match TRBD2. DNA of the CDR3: TGTGCCAGTAGGACTAGCGGGAGAACCGGGGAGCTGTTTTTT. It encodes CASRTSGRTGELFF.